This T cell receptor (beta chain) was obtained from a study of blood T cell repertoires in COVID-19. In the study overall: PBMCs, B-cell-depleted T cells, or T cells provided the cDNA or gDNA that made up the material.

Everyone who took part was roughly 18 to 89 years old, and they came from about 25 US areas. Cohort 3 donors counted as recovered after two negative PCRs, clearance, or resolved symptoms. Method: immunoSEQ multiplex PCR; TCRdb's copy keeps in-frame clones and lacks some. Here the sample spans 200,000 to 250,000 clones, 70% to 85% being singletons. The CDR3 extends over 17 amino acids. CDR1 and CDR2 from the germline V gene are KGHSH and LQKENI. V was shortened by 3 bases and J by 1 base, with 17 bases between the two germline ends. The chain uses TRBV18 and TRBJ2-3; D possibly corresponds to TRBD2 (6 bases). Sequencing was done on a sample of PBMCs or T cells enriched from blood (not recorded which). The source of this sequence is a man aged 55 to 69 who had recovered from COVID-19. CDR3: CASSPASLGGGTDTQYF. DNA of the CDR3: TGTGCCAGCTCACCGGCTTCTCTTGGAGGGGGCACAGATACGCAGTATTTT.